Listed below are T cell receptor beta chains from one sample, sequenced in a study of T cell responses to AZD1222 COVID-19 vaccine. Produced via immunoSEQ multiplex PCR; TCRdb's table is partial and in-frame only. This table holds 150,000 to 180,000 clones, less than 90% found once. Sample: peripheral blood, taken after recovery from COVID-19. These receptors all come from an adult who had recovered from COVID-19. CDR3s include the opening cysteine and the closing phenylalanine or tryptophan. A D gene is named only where the DNA matches it firmly. Clone size, where shown, is once, few, many, or a class for clones that have expanded.

j_call	v_call	clone_size	d_call	cdr3_aa	cdr3_nt
TRBJ1-3	TRBV12-5	.	.	CASGLLGNSGNTIYF	TGTGCTAGTGGTTTGCTGGGCAATTCTGGAAACACCATATATTTT
TRBJ2-4	TRBV7-8	.	.	CASSPREGTQNIQYF	TGTGCCAGCAGCCCCCGCGAAGGAACCCAAAACATTCAGTACTTC
TRBJ2-1	TRBV5-1	.	TRBD1	CASSPGQGRINEQFF	TGCGCCAGCAGCCCGGGACAGGGGAGAATTAATGAGCAGTTCTTC
TRBJ1-1	TRBV27	few	.	CASRRDLRGSGFNTEAFF	TGTGCCAGCAGGCGGGACTTACGGGGCTCGGGGTTTAACACTGAAGCTTTCTTT
TRBJ1-3	TRBV13	.	TRBD1	CASSPTGTAGNTIYF	TGTGCCAGCAGTCCGACAGGGACGGCTGGAAACACCATATATTTT
TRBJ1-2	TRBV3-1/TRBV3-2	few	.	CASSRFRASYGYTF	TGTGCCAGCAGCCGCTTCCGGGCCTCCTATGGCTACACCTTC
TRBJ2-3	TRBV9	.	.	CASRKPESDTQYF	TGTGCCAGCAGAAAACCGGAATCAGATACGCAGTATTTT
TRBJ2-1	TRBV24-1	.	.	CATSERGLLGDGEQFF	TGTGCCACCAGTGAACGCGGACTGCTGGGGGACGGTGAGCAGTTCTTC
TRBJ2-7	TRBV19	.	.	CASSIIANPSYEQYF	TGTGCCAGTAGTATAATTGCAAACCCTTCCTACGAGCAGTACTTC
TRBJ1-1	TRBV7-2	.	.	CASSFPTENTEAFF	TGTGCCAGCAGCTTCCCTACAGAGAACACTGAAGCTTTCTTT
TRBJ1-1	TRBV27	few	TRBD1	CASSLSTGGVEAFF	TGTGCCAGCAGTTTATCAACAGGGGGCGTCGAAGCTTTCTTT
TRBJ2-2	TRBV5-1	.	.	CASSLGQSNTGELFF	TGCGCCAGCAGCTTGGGACAGAGCAACACCGGGGAGCTGTTTTTT
TRBJ1-3	TRBV9	.	TRBD1	CASSPQGGSGNTIYF	TGTGCCAGCAGCCCTCAGGGGGGCTCTGGAAACACCATATATTTT
TRBJ2-3	TRBV3-1/TRBV3-2	.	.	CASSRGTALESTQYF	TGTGCCAGCAGCCGTGGGACGGCCCTCGAGAGTACGCAGTATTTT
TRBJ2-7	TRBV3-1/TRBV3-2	.	TRBD2	CASSRLAGEGFYEQYF	TGTGCCAGCAGCCGACTAGCGGGAGAGGGCTTTTACGAGCAGTACTTC
TRBJ1-6	TRBV27	.	.	CASSSGYYNSPLHF	TGTGCCAGCAGTTCAGGGTACTATAATTCACCCCTCCACTTT
TRBJ2-3	TRBV4-2	.	TRBD2	CASSQAPSGGAGDTQYF	TGTGCCAGCAGCCAAGCCCCCAGCGGGGGGGCTGGAGATACGCAGTATTTT
TRBJ1-2	TRBV27	.	.	CASRLGANYGYTF	TGTGCCAGCAGGCTCGGGGCTAACTATGGCTACACCTTC
TRBJ1-2	TRBV10-3	.	.	CAITGDASYGYTF	TGTGCCATCACAGGGGACGCGAGCTATGGCTACACCTTC
TRBJ1-5	TRBV19	.	.	CASSIRGQGVGSNQPQHF	TGTGCCAGTAGTATTAGGGGTCAGGGAGTGGGAAGCAATCAGCCCCAGCATTTT
TRBJ1-4	TRBV7-2	.	.	CASSLYVGGNGEKLFF	TGTGCCAGCAGCTTATACGTGGGAGGGAATGGTGAAAAACTGTTTTTT
TRBJ2-2	TRBV9	.	.	CASSVGNTGELFF	TGTGCCAGCAGCGTAGGGAACACCGGGGAGCTGTTTTTT
TRBJ1-2	TRBV4-2	once	TRBD1	CASSAHAGQGVSGYTF	TGTGCCAGCAGCGCACATGCCGGGCAGGGGGTTAGTGGCTACACCTTC
TRBJ2-7	TRBV28	.	.	CASRSNIIPYEQYF	TGTGCCAGCAGGTCAAACATAATCCCCTACGAGCAGTACTTC